Listed here are 11 T cell receptor beta chains from one sample, sequenced in a study of spatial heterogeneity in lung cancer. Time point indicated: sample taken at primary tumor resection. Whole RNA, isolated from tumor, nontumor lung or frozen PBMC, was sequenced without prior sorting. Each CDR3 protein is one row after TCRdb ran MiXCR on the 5' RACE reads. The table shows about 44,000 distinct CDR3 sequences, with around 15% occurring only once. The specimen was PBMCs, collected at surgery. The source of these receptors is a male donor with early-stage non-small cell lung cancer.

The chain combines TRBV4-1 with TRBJ1-5; D gene ambiguous. V lost 1 base and J 3 bases, leaving 19 bases between the germline ends. This CDR3 contains 18 residues. Germline V gene data show CDR1 as MGHRA and CDR2 as YSYEKL. CDR3 bases: TGCGCCAGCAGCCAAGTAAAGGGAGACCGGAGGTCCAATCAGCCCCAGCATTTT. It specifies CASSQVKGDRRSNQPQHF.

This clonotype was detected a few times. The CDR3 sequence: CASKGQGSRNEQFF. The DNA of the CDR3 is TGTGCCAGCAAGGGACAGGGTTCGAGAAATGAGCAGTTCTTC. The J gene is TRBJ2-1, the V gene TRBV7-9; 9 nucleotides agree with TRBD1. Looked up from germline, CDR1 is SEHNR and CDR2 is FQNEAQ (reference sequence). Losses at the gene ends were 7 bases for V and 7 bases for J; bases not matched to a gene: 8. The CDR3 covers 14 residues.

This clonotype was seen repeatedly, ten times or more. The chain couples TRBV29-1 to TRBJ2-1; TRBD2 matches 8 bases. CDR1 is SQVTM and CDR2 is ANQGSEA in the germline V gene. V was pared by 5 bases and J by 8 bases, with 8 bases of the junction left unmatched. There are 13 residues in the CDR3. CDR3 coding DNA: TGCAGCGTTAACGCGGGGGGTATCTATGAGCAGTTCTTC. It codes for CSVNAGGIYEQFF.

The sample holds a few counts of this clonotype. The chain is built from TRBV6-5 and TRBJ1-6, with TRBD1 matching over 10 bases. Germline lookup yields CDR1 MNHEY and CDR2 SVGAGI. Losses at the gene ends were 6 bases for V and 7 bases for J; bases not matched to a gene: 6. There are 15 residues in the CDR3. The CDR3 coding sequence is TGTGCCAGCAGGCAGGGACAGGGGAGGAATTCACCCCTCCACTTT. Encoded protein: CASRQGQGRNSPLHF.

This clonotype showed up many times. This rearrangement joins TRBV4-3 to TRBJ2-7; 12 bases are shared with TRBD2. CDR3 size: 15 residues. Germline values: CDR1 LGHNA, CDR2 YSLEER. The trim removed 4 bases at V and 2 bases at J, leaving 3 bases unmatched. The CDR3 coding sequence is TGCGCCAGCAGCCGAAGGACTAGCGGGGCCTACGAGCAGTACTTC. Its protein is CASSRRTSGAYEQYF.

There are a few counts of this clonotype. The gene calls are TRBV2 and TRBJ2-1; possibly TRBD2 for D (5 bases). Per the germline V gene, CDR1 is SNHLY and CDR2 is FYNNEI. Trimming stripped 2 bases from V and 0 bases from J, with 8 bases between. CDR3 length: 15 residues. The CDR3 DNA reads as TGTGCCAGCAGTGAAAAGGGAGCCTCCTACAATGAGCAGTTCTTC. It encodes CASSEKGASYNEQFF.

This clonotype was counted only a few times. The V gene is TRBV6-6, the J gene TRBJ2-5, with D unresolved. The germline gives CDR1 MNHNY, CDR2 SVGAGI (reference sequence). The V and J ends lost 5 bases and 6 bases respectively, with 13 bases between them. This CDR3 has 13 amino acids. Here the CDR3 DNA reads TGTGCCAGCAGTCCGAATCCCCCCCAGACCCAGTACTTC. As protein: CASSPNPPQTQYF.

This clonotype was observed once. The chain recombines TRBV10-1 with TRBJ2-2, with D hard to call. Trimming pared 4 bases from V and 0 bases from J, leaving 3 bases between. Germline V gene sequence: CDR1 WNHNN, CDR2 SYGVQD (reference sequence). This CDR3 is 13 amino acids long. The CDR3 region has the DNA TGCGCCAGCAGTGGAGCGAACACCGGGGAGCTGTTTTTT. It encodes CASSGANTGELFF.

The table lists this clonotype with a few counts. The chain joins TRBV6-5 to TRBJ2-7; D tentatively reads TRBD1 or TRBD2 (5 bases each). V lost 4 bases and J 2 bases, leaving 12 bases between the germline ends. Germline CDR1 is MNHEY and CDR2 is SVGAGI. The CDR3 covers 14 residues. CDR3 sequence reads: CASSSGTRAYEQYF. In DNA form, the CDR3 reads TGTGCCAGCAGTTCGGGGACCCGGGCCTACGAGCAGTACTTC.

This clonotype was detected many times. The chain is built from TRBV10-2 and TRBJ2-3, with 7 nucleotides matching TRBD1. V lost 3 bases to trimming and J lost 2 bases; unmatched junction nucleotides: 8. The CDR3 is 16 amino acids. Germline-derived CDR1 and CDR2 are WSHSY and SAAADI. Written as DNA, the CDR3 is TGCGCCAGCAGTGATCAGGGTAGGGGGCCCACAGATACGCAGTATTTT. This encodes CASSDQGRGPTDTQYF.

The chain carries TRBV2 and TRBJ2-1; a possible D gene is TRBD1 (5 bases). There are 10 residues in the CDR3. V lost 3 bases and J 13 bases, leaving 7 bases between the germline ends. Germline V gene lookup returns CDR1 SNHLY and CDR2 FYNNEI. The CDR3 here is CASSDQGQFF. The CDR3 DNA reads as TGTGCCAGCAGTGATCAGGGTCAGTTCTTC.